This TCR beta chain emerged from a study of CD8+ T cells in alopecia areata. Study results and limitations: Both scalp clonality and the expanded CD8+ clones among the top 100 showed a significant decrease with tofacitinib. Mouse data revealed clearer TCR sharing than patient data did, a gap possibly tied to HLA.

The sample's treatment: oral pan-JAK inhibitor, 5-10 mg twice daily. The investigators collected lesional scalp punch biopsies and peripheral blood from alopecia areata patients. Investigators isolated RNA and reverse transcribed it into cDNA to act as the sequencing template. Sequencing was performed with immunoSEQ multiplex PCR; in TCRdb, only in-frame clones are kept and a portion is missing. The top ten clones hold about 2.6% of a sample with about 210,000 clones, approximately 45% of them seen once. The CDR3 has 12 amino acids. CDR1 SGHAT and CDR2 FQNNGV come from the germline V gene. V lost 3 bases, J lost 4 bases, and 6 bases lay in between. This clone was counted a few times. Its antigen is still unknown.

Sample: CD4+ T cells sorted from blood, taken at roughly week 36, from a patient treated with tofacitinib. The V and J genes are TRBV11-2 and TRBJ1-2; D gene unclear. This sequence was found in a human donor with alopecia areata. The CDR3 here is CASSFLAYGYTF. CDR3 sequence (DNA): TGTGCCAGCAGCTTTCTGGCCTATGGCTACACCTTC. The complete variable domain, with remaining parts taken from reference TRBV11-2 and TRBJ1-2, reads EAGVAQSPRYKIIEKRQSVAFWCNPISGHATLYWYQQILGQGPKLLIQFQNNGVVDDSQLPKDRFSAERLKGVDSTLKIQPAKLEDSAVYLCASSFLAYGYTFGSGTRLTVV.